Shown below are 10 T cell receptor beta chains from a single sample sequenced in a study of early T cells in non-severe SARS-CoV-2 infection. One entry per CDR3 protein, called by TCRdb with MiXCR from the 5' RACE reads. The table includes around 88,000 distinct CDR3 sequences, roughly 14% detected once. The sequenced sample consisted of whole blood. The receptors stem from an adult who was a healthcare worker with PCR-confirmed SARS-CoV-2 infection or an uninfected control (not recorded which).

The V call is TRBV24-1, the J call TRBJ2-1; D is possibly TRBD1 or TRBD2 (5 bases each). The CDR3 loop spans 13 amino acids. Looked up from germline, CDR1 is KGHDR and CDR2 is SFDVKD. The V end was cut by 5 bases, the J end by 8 bases, with 12 bases between. DNA of the CDR3: TGTGCCACCAGTGGAGGAGGCAGGGATGAGCAGTTCTTC. It encodes CATSGGGRDEQFF.

In this sample, this clonotype turned up a few times. The junction and the germline gene differ at one end; a read error may be behind it. The chain is built from TRBV9 and TRBJ2-1; 9 nucleotides agree with TRBD2. The CDR3 has 13 amino acids. The V gene's germline CDR1 is SGDLS and CDR2 YYNGEE. The CDR3 bases are TGTGCCAGCAGCGCCGTGACTAGCGGAGCGGCTATCTTC. Encoded protein: CASSAVTSGAAIF. The whole variable domain, remainder taken from reference TRBV9 and TRBJ2-1, is DSGVTQTPKHLITATGQRVTLRCSPRSGDLSVYWYQQSLDQGLQFLIQYYNGEERAKGNILERFSAQQFPDLHSELNLSSLELGDSALYFCASSAVTSGAAIFGPGTRLTVL.

At least ten counts were recorded for this clonotype. The chain employs TRBV2 and TRBJ1-5, with D hard to call. CDR1 is SNHLY, CDR2 FYNNEI, per germline. V lost 4 bases and J lost 7, with 5 bases in between. The CDR3 runs 11 residues. The CDR3 DNA reads as TGTGCCAGCAGTGTCGGCCAGCCCCAGCATTTT. Amino acids: CASSVGQPQHF.

The chain carries TRBV5-1 and TRBJ2-5; 8 nucleotides line up with TRBD1. CDR1 and CDR2 (germline): SGHRS, YFSETQ. This CDR3 is built from 14 residues. J was trimmed by 2 bases and V by 6 bases; bases with no gene match: 6. The CDR3 coding sequence is TGCGCCAGCACCCCCGGGACAGGACAAGAGACCCAGTACTTC. Its protein is CASTPGTGQETQYF.

In nucleotides, the CDR3 is TGTGCCAGCAGCCACAGGGGGCCGAACACTGAAGCTTTCTTT. Translation gives CASSHRGPNTEAFF. This rearrangement joins TRBV4-2 to TRBJ1-1, with 8 bases that match TRBD1. The junction had 1 base not matched to a gene; V was cut back by 3 bases and J by 1 base. CDR3 length: 14 residues. Germline V lookup: CDR1 LGHNA, CDR2 YNFKEQ.

The chain combines TRBV18 with TRBJ2-7, with TRBD2 as a possible D gene (6 bases). Germline CDR1 and CDR2: KGHSH and LQKENI. Between the trimmed V and J ends, which lost 6 bases and 2 bases, there was a span of 20 bases. The CDR3 contains 16 residues. The CDR3, as DNA: TGTGCCAGCTCCCCCAGGCAAGCGGGCAAGCCCTACGAGCAGTACTTC. Encoded protein: CASSPRQAGKPYEQYF.

The chain recombines TRBV7-8 with TRBJ2-6, with TRBD1 matching over 9 bases. Germline loops: CDR1 SGHVS, CDR2 FQNEAQ. The CDR3 has 16 residues. V trimming: 3 bases; J trimming: 0 bases; junction bases outside the gene matches: 0. The CDR3 protein is CASSLTGGSGANVLTF. The CDR3 nucleotides read TGTGCCAGCAGCTTGACAGGGGGCTCTGGGGCCAACGTCCTGACTTTC.

V usage is TRBV28 and J usage is TRBJ2-3; TRBD2 aligns across 12 bases. Germline V gene data show CDR1 as MDHEN and CDR2 as SYDVKM. CDR3 length: 16 amino acids. Trimming took 8 bases from V and 10 from J; bases not matched to a gene: 16. The CDR3 DNA sequence: TGTGCCAGCTGCCCCGGACTAGCGGGGCTAGGGGGGGCGCAGTATTTT. Encoded protein: CASCPGLAGLGGAQYF.

The J gene is TRBJ2-3, the V gene TRBV2, with 11 bases aligning to TRBD1. The V gene end was trimmed by 3 bases and the J gene end by 4 bases; junction bases not matched to a gene: 3. The CDR3 totals 15 residues. Germline CDR1 SNHLY, CDR2 FYNNEI. CDR3 region: CASSDRDRGADTQYF. Here the CDR3 DNA reads TGTGCCAGCAGTGACAGGGACAGGGGGGCAGATACGCAGTATTTT.

The table lists this clonotype with a few counts. The chain links TRBV20-1 to TRBJ2-3; D is unclear. The CDR3 spans 14 residues. V lost 0 bases and J lost 2, with 9 bases in between. The germline CDR1 and CDR2 sequences are DFQATT and SNEGSKA (reference sequence). In nucleotides, the CDR3 is TGCAGTGCTAGAGATTTAGAAGACACAGATACGCAGTATTTT. It codes for CSARDLEDTDTQYF.